Detailed here is one T cell receptor (beta chain). What it binds is unknown. Germline V gene data show CDR1 as MGHDK and CDR2 as SYGVNS. CDR3 length: 15 residues. Trimming took 3 bases from V and 4 from J, leaving 13 bases between them. This record comes from a study of blood T cells in healthy people across ages. Broader study findings: Estimates of total diversity, which came from one million sequenced T cells, were considered to be underestimates. Per million T cells, the diversity of TCR beta decreased roughly linearly as age advanced.

The use of a sample-barcoded 5' primer and a J-beta primer mix characterized a second PCR of 7 to 11 cycles. Each cDNA molecule, via a template-switch adaptor with 12 random nucleotides, was tagged. Via MiXCR, TCRdb re-called the 5' RACE reads, giving one row per CDR3 protein. The sample includes about 800,000 distinct CDR3 sequences, approximately 25% of them seen just once. These data also featured in a second study, about T cells of mothers and their children. According to that study: Each mother gave over 9.5 million TCR beta CDR3 reads; each child, approximately 3 million.

The TCR originated in a boy younger than 18 in good health. This sequence joins TRBV25-1 and TRBJ2-1; D might be TRBD2 (6 bases). Source material: blood. CDR3 sequence: CASSDLRGAYNEQFF. The DNA of the CDR3 is TGTGCCAGCAGTGATTTGCGGGGTGCTTACAATGAGCAGTTCTTC.